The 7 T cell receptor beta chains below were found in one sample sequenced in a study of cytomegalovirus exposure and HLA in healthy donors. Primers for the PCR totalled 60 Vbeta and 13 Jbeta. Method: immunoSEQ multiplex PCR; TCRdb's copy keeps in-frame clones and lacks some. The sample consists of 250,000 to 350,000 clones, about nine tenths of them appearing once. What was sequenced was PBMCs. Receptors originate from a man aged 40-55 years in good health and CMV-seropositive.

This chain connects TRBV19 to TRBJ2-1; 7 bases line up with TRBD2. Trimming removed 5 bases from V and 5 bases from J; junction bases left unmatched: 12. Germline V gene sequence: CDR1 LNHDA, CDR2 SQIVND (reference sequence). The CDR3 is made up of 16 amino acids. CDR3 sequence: CASSPGLRAGDNEQFF. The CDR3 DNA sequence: TGTGCCAGTAGTCCAGGCCTTAGGGCGGGGGACAATGAGCAGTTCTTC.

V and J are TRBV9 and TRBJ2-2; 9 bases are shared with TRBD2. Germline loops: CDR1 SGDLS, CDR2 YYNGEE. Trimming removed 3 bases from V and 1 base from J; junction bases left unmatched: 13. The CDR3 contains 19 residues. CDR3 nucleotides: TGTGCCAGCAGCGACCCCCGGCAAGAAGCGGGAGGGAACACCGGGGAGCTGTTTTTT. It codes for CASSDPRQEAGGNTGELFF.

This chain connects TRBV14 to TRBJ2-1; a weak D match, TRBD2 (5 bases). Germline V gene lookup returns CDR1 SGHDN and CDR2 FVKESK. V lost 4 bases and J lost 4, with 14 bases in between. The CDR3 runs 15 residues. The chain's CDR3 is CASSPTAAIYNEQFF. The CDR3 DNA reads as TGTGCCAGCAGCCCCACAGCGGCCATTTACAATGAGCAGTTCTTC.

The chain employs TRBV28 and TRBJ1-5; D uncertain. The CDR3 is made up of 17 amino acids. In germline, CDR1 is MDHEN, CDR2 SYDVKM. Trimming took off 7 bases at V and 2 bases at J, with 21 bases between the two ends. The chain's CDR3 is CASITGPRGMGNQPQHF. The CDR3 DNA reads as TGTGCCAGCATTACCGGGCCCCGAGGGATGGGCAATCAGCCCCAGCATTTT.

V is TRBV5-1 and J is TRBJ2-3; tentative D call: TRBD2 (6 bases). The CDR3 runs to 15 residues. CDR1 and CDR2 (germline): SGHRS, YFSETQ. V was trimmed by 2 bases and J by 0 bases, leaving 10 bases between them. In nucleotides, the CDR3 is TGCGCCAGCAGCTTAATCGGGGGAAGCACAGATACGCAGTATTTT. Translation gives CASSLIGGSTDTQYF.

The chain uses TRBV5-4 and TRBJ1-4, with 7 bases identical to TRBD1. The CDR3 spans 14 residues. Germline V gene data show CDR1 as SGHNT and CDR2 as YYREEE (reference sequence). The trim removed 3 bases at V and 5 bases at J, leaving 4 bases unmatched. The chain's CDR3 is CASSSGQKNEKLFF. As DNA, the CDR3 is TGTGCCAGCAGCTCGGGACAGAAAAATGAAAAACTGTTTTTT.

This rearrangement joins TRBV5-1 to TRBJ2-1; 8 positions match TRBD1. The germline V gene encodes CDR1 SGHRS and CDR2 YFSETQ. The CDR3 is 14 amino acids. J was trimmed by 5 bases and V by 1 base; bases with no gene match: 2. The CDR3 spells CASSLKGQDNEQFF. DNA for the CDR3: TGCGCCAGCAGCTTGAAGGGACAGGACAATGAGCAGTTCTTC.